These T cell receptor beta chains were read from a single sample in a study of blood T cell repertoires in COVID-19. The protocol was immunoSEQ multiplex PCR, while the TCRdb copy is restricted to in-frame clones and leaves out a portion. The data contain 400,000 or so clones, about 89% of them singletons. Sequenced input: PBMCs or T cells enriched from blood (not recorded which). These receptors were obtained from a man aged 35 to 55 in a cohort exposed to, infected with or recovered from COVID-19 (not recorded which). Both conserved end residues are part of each CDR3. A D gene is named only where the DNA matches it firmly. Where a row states a size, it is once, few, many or the class of an expanded clone; other rows omit it.

abundance,d_gene,j_gene,v_gene,CDR3nt,CDR3aa
NA,TRBD1,TRBJ2-6,TRBV30,TGTGCCCGGAGGGACAGGGGTCCCTCTGGGGCCAACGTCCTGACTTTC,CARRDRGPSGANVLTF
NA,TRBD2,TRBJ2-5,TRBV5-1,TGCGCCAGCAGCCCGGGGGGGACCCAAGAGACCCAGTACTTC,CASSPGGTQETQYF
NA,TRBD2,TRBJ2-2,TRBV30,TGTGCCTGGAAACGGACTAGCGGGAGGCCGAACACCGGGGAGCTGTTTTTT,CAWKRTSGRPNTGELFF
NA,NA,TRBJ2-7,TRBV6-2/TRBV6-3,TGTGCCAGCAGTTACCTTGCGGCCTCCTACGAGCAGTACTTC,CASSYLAASYEQYF
NA,NA,TRBJ1-2,TRBV10-2,TGCGCCAGCAGTGAGGGCAGGGGCTATGGCTACACCTTC,CASSEGRGYGYTF
once,NA,TRBJ1-5,TRBV15,TGTGCCACCAGCAGGACCGGGTACAATCAGCCCCAGCATTTT,CATSRTGYNQPQHF
NA,TRBD2,TRBJ2-7,TRBV30,TGTGCCTGGAGTAGGGGTAGTGGACTAGCGACTCGAGAGCAGTACTTC,CAWSRGSGLATREQYF
NA,NA,TRBJ2-3,TRBV5-4,TGTGCCAGCAGCTTGAGGACACAGGGCCCCACAGATACGCAGTATTTT,CASSLRTQGPTDTQYF
NA,NA,TRBJ1-5,TRBV6-5,TGTGCCAGCACCGAAATACAAAATTTTTATCAGCCCCAGCATTTT,CASTEIQNFYQPQHF
NA,NA,TRBJ1-2,TRBV3-1/TRBV3-2,TGTGCCAGCAGCCAAGGGGGAGGGGTGGAAGGCTACACCTTC,CASSQGGGVEGYTF
NA,NA,TRBJ1-3,TRBV30,TGTGCCTGGAGTGTTCAGATCTCTGGAAACACCATATATTTT,CAWSVQISGNTIYF
NA,TRBD2,TRBJ2-7,TRBV5-4,TGTGCCAGCAGCCCGAAGGGACTAGCGGGAGACGAGCAGTACTTC,CASSPKGLAGDEQYF
few,NA,TRBJ1-5,TRBV27,TGTGCCAGCAGTTTACCGGGGGATAGCAATCAGCCCCAGCATTTT,CASSLPGDSNQPQHF
NA,TRBD1,TRBJ1-1,TRBV9,TGTGCCAGCAGCGTAGGGGGACAGGCTAACACTGAAGCTTTCTTT,CASSVGGQANTEAFF
NA,TRBD1,TRBJ1-2,TRBV7-2,TGTGCCAGCAGCTTATCACAGGGGAACTATGGCTACACCTTC,CASSLSQGNYGYTF
NA,TRBD1,TRBJ1-3,TRBV6-1,TGTGCCAGCAGTGTTCACAGGGGGGTTACTGGAAACACCATATATTTT,CASSVHRGVTGNTIYF
NA,NA,TRBJ2-1,TRBV5-8,TGTGCCAGCACATCCTACAATGAGCAGTTCTTC,CASTSYNEQFF
NA,NA,TRBJ2-5,TRBV2,TGTGCCAGCAGCGGTAGCGGAAAGGGCATTGAGACCCAGTACTTC,CASSGSGKGIETQYF